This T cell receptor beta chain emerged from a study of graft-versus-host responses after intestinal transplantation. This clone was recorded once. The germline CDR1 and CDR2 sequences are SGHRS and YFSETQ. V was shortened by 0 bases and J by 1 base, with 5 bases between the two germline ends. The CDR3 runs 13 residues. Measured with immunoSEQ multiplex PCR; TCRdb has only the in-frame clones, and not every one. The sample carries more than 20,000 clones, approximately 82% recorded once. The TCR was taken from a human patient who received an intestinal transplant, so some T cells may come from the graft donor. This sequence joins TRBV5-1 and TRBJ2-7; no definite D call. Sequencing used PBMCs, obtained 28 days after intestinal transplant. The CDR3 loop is CASSLVDSYEQYF. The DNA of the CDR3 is TGCGCCAGCAGCTTGGTTGATTCCTACGAGCAGTACTTC.